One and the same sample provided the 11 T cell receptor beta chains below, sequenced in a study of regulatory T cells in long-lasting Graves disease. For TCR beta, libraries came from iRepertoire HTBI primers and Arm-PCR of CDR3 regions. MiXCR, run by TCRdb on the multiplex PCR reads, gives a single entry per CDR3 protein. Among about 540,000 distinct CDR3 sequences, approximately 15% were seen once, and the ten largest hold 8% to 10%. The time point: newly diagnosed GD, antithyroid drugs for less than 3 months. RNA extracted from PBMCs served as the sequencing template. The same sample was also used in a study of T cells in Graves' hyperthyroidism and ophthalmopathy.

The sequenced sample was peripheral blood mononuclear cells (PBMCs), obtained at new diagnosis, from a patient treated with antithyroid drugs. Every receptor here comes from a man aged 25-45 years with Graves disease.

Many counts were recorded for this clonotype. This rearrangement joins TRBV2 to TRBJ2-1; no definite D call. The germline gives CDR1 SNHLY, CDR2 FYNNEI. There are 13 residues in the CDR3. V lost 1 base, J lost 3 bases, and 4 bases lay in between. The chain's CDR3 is CASSEDVYNEQFF. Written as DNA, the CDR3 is TGTGCCAGCAGTGAAGACGTCTACAATGAGCAGTTCTTC.

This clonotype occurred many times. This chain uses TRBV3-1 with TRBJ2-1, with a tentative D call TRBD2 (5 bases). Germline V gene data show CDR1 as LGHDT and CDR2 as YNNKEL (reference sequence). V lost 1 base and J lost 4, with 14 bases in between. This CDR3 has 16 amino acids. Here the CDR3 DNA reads TGTGCCAGCAGCCAAGGGGCGGGCACATTGTACAATGAGCAGTTCTTC. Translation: CASSQGAGTLYNEQFF.

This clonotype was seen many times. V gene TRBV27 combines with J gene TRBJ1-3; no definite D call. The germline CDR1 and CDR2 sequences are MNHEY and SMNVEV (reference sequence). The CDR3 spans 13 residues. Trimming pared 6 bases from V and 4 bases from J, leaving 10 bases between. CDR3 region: CASSAGRGNTIYF. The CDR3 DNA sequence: TGTGCCAGCAGCGCTGGTCGAGGAAACACCATATATTTT.

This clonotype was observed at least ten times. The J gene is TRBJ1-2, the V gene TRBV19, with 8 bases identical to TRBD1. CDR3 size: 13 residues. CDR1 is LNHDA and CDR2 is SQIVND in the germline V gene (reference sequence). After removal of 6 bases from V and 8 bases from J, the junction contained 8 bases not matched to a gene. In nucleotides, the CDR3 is TGTGCCAGTAGACAGGACAGGGTCAAAGGCTACACCTTC. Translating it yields CASRQDRVKGYTF.

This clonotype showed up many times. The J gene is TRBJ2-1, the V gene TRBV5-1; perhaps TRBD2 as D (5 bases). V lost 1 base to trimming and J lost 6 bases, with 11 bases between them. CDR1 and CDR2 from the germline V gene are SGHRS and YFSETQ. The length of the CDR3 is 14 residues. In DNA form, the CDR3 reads TGCGCCAGCAGCTTGTCCTGGGCGGGCAATGAGCAGTTCTTC. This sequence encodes CASSLSWAGNEQFF. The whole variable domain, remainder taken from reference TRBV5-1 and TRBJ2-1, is KAGVTQTPRYLIKTRGQQVTLSCSPISGHRSVSWYQQTPGQGLQFLFEYFSETQRNKGNFPGRFSGRQFSNSRSEMNVSTLELGDSALYLCASSLSWAGNEQFFGPGTRLTVL.

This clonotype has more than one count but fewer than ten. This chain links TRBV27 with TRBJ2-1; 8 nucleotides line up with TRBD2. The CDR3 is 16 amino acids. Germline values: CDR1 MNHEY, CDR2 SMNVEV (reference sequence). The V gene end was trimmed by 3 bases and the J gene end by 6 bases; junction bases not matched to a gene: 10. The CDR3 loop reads CASSFRPELAANEQFF. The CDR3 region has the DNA TGTGCCAGCAGTTTTCGTCCGGAACTAGCGGCCAATGAGCAGTTCTTC.

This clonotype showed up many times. CDR3 sequence reads: CASSLEPTGYYGYTF. Written as DNA, the CDR3 is TGCGCCAGCAGCTTGGAGCCAACAGGGTACTATGGCTACACCTTC. The rearrangement uses TRBV5-1 and TRBJ1-2, with D possibly TRBD1 on 6 matching bases. V was cut by 0 bases and J by 3 bases, with 12 bases left in between. Germline-derived CDR1 and CDR2 are SGHRS and YFSETQ. The CDR3 extends over 15 amino acids.

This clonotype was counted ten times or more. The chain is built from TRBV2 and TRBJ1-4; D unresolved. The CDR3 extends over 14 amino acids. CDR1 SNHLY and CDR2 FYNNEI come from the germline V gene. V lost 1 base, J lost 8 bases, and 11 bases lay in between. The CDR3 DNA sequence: TGTGCCAGCAGTGAAGAGGTGGTAGGGGAAAAACTGTTTTTT. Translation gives CASSEEVVGEKLFF.

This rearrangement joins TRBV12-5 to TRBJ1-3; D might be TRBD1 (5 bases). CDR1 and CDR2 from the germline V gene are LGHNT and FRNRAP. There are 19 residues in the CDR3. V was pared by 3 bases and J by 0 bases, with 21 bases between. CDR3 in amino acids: CASGFLVGGPYFSGNTIYF. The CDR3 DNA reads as TGTGCTAGTGGTTTCCTTGTCGGGGGTCCCTACTTCTCTGGAAACACCATATATTTT.

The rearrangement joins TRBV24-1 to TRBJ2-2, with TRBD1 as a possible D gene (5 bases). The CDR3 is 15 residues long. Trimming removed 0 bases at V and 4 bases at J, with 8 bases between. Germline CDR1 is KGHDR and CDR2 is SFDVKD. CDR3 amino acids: CATSDLAGSTGELFF. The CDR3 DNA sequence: TGTGCCACCAGTGATTTGGCAGGGTCCACCGGGGAGCTGTTTTTT.

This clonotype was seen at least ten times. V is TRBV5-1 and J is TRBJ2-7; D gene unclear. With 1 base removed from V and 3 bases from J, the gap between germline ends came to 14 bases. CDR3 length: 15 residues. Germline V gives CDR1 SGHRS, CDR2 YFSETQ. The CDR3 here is CASSLWYGRDYEQYF. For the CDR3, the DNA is TGCGCCAGCAGCTTGTGGTATGGAAGGGACTACGAGCAGTACTTC.